The T cell receptor (beta chain) described here comes from a study of spatial heterogeneity in lung cancer. As for the study in general: Averaged across combinations, each unique TCR and UMI pairing appeared more than ten times in raw reads, which were uncorrected. Study findings and constraints: Relative to follow-up, resection was when ubiquitous expanded tumor TCRs appeared more in blood.

Time point given: sample taken at primary tumor resection. The input material, whole RNA from tumor, nontumor lung or frozen PBMC, was sequenced unsorted. Samples were obtained from some 70 donors, all untreated early-stage non-small cell lung cancer patients. Via MiXCR, TCRdb re-called the 5' RACE reads, giving one row per CDR3 protein. The repertoire holds 40,000 to 50,000 distinct CDR3 sequences, with approximately 15% as singletons. The CDR3 loop spans 15 amino acids. The germline CDR1 and CDR2 sequences are MGHDK and SYGVNS. The germline V and J ends were trimmed by 2 bases and 6 bases, with 13 bases remaining between them. This clonotype was counted between two and nine times. The antigen is not known.

The sample here was PBMCs, taken at surgery. The rearrangement uses TRBV25-1 and TRBJ2-2; D perhaps matches TRBD1 (6 bases). This receptor was identified in a male donor with early-stage non-small cell lung cancer. In DNA, the CDR3 is TGTGCCAGCAGTGAAAGAGGCAGGGGTTCCGGGGAGCTGTTTTTT. Translation: CASSERGRGSGELFF.